The 21 T cell receptor beta chains below were found in one sample sequenced in a study of cytomegalovirus exposure and HLA in healthy donors (dated by TCRdb to 2016 to 2017). Libraries came from the immunoSEQ multiplex PCR assay. As stored in TCRdb, this immuneACCESS dataset retains in-frame rearrangements with V and J assigned. A fraction of the clones does not appear; measured against another copy, unresolved V genes explain less than half of the discrepancy, and the remainder lacks a known reason. The sample contains 250,000 to 400,000 clones, approximately 85% of them found a single time. Of the sample, around 0.88% falls within the top ten clones. Sequencing was carried out using PBMCs. These receptor sequences come from a man younger than 40 in good health and CMV-seronegative.

The chain combines TRBV6-5 with TRBJ2-7; D ambiguous. CDR1 is MNHEY and CDR2 is SVGAGI in the germline V gene. The length of the CDR3 is 12 residues. V was clipped by 6 bases and J by 0 bases, with 6 bases between them. The chain's CDR3 is CASSPSSYEQYF. The CDR3 nucleotides are TGTGCCAGCAGCCCTAGCTCCTACGAGCAGTACTTC.

The chain joins TRBV5-6 to TRBJ1-1; no reliable D call. The length of the CDR3 is 12 residues. V lost 2 bases, J lost 6 bases, and 8 bases lay in between. Germline V gene lookup returns CDR1 SGHDT and CDR2 YYEEEE. The DNA of the CDR3 is TGTGCCAGCAGCTTATCAGTGTCTGAAGCTTTCTTT. Translated: CASSLSVSEAFF.

The rearrangement uses TRBV7-2 and TRBJ2-4, with 8 bases fitting TRBD1. Germline V CDR1 and CDR2: SGHTA, FQGNSA. V was pared by 5 bases and J by 0 bases, with 6 bases of the junction left unmatched. The CDR3 is made up of 16 amino acids. The CDR3 sequence: CASSRTGNLAKNIQYF. The DNA for the CDR3 is TGTGCCAGCAGCCGGACAGGGAACCTAGCCAAAAACATTCAGTACTTC.

This clone has a handful of counts. The chain has TRBV19 and TRBJ1-5; weak D call: TRBD1 (6 bases). The CDR3 contains 14 residues. Germline V gene lookup returns CDR1 LNHDA and CDR2 SQIVND (reference sequence). V gave up 5 bases and J gave up 4 bases, with 12 bases separating them. CDR3 sequence reads: CASSARDTNQPQHF. For the CDR3, the DNA is TGTGCCAGTAGTGCCCGGGACACTAATCAGCCCCAGCATTTT.

The rearrangement uses TRBV27 and TRBJ1-2; D gene unclear. Germline loops: CDR1 MNHEY, CDR2 SMNVEV (reference sequence). The CDR3 spans 15 residues. V was clipped by 6 bases and J by 4 bases, with 18 bases between them. CDR3 DNA sequence: TGTGCCAGCAGCAAGACCCCGGCCCTAGGCTATGGCTACACCTTC. Amino acid sequence: CASSKTPALGYGYTF.

V gene TRBV4-1 combines with J gene TRBJ2-5, with 8 bases matching TRBD2. Trimming removed 4 bases from V and 2 bases from J; junction bases left unmatched: 9. Germline V gene lookup returns CDR1 MGHRA and CDR2 YSYEKL. CDR3 length equals 16 residues. CDR3 protein: CASSPARTSQQETQYF. The CDR3 coding sequence is TGCGCCAGCAGCCCCGCCCGGACTAGCCAACAAGAGACCCAGTACTTC.

The gene calls are TRBV15 and TRBJ1-2; a possible D gene is TRBD1 (6 bases). Germline loops: CDR1 LNHNV, CDR2 YYDKDF (reference sequence). This CDR3 region has 14 residues. The V end was cut by 4 bases, the J end by 3 bases, with 12 bases between. As DNA, the CDR3 is TGTGCCACCAGCATGTCGACAGGCTACTATGGCTACACCTTC. Translated, it gives CATSMSTGYYGYTF.

This chain links TRBV15 with TRBJ1-2, with D perhaps TRBD1 (6 bases). The CDR3 extends over 15 amino acids. The V end was cut by 2 bases, the J end by 2 bases, with 12 bases between. CDR1 LNHNV and CDR2 YYDKDF come from the germline V gene (reference sequence). Here the CDR3 DNA reads TGTGCCACCAGCAGATGGGACCAGGGGAACTATGGCTACACCTTC. Translating it yields CATSRWDQGNYGYTF.

The chain joins TRBV5-5 to TRBJ2-2; D gene uncertain. The CDR3 runs 13 residues. V was clipped by 0 bases and J by 7 bases, with 7 bases between them. Germline V gives CDR1 SGHKS, CDR2 YYEKEE (reference sequence). The DNA for the CDR3 is TGTGCCAGCAGCTTGGGACTGGACGGGGAGCTGTTTTTT. Residues: CASSLGLDGELFF.

This clone was seen only once. This sequence joins TRBV7-8 and TRBJ2-5; TRBD1 aligns across 7 bases. There are 16 residues in the CDR3. V lost 3 bases, J lost 1 base, and 8 bases stayed unmatched. Germline V CDR1 and CDR2: SGHVS, FQNEAQ. The CDR3 DNA is TGTGCCAGCAGCTTGACAGGGTCCCCCCTCCAAGAGACCCAGTACTTC. Its protein is CASSLTGSPLQETQYF.

The chain carries TRBV7-8 and TRBJ2-2; 8 nucleotides match TRBD1. V lost 1 base, J lost 6 bases, and 4 bases stayed unmatched. The CDR3 is 15 amino acids. Germline lookup yields CDR1 SGHVS and CDR2 FQNEAQ. CDR3 DNA sequence: TGTGCCAGCAGCTTAGTGAACAGGGGGGCCGGGGAGCTGTTTTTT. Amino acids: CASSLVNRGAGELFF.

V is TRBV30 and J is TRBJ2-7, with a tentative D call TRBD1 (9 bases). The CDR3 sequence is 14 residues long. From germline, CDR1 is GTSNPN and CDR2 SVGIG (reference sequence). Trimming removed 3 bases from V and 2 bases from J, with 14 bases in between. The CDR3 sequence: CAWSGGDRAYEQYF. The DNA of the CDR3 is TGTGCCTGGAGCGGGGGGGACAGGGCCTACGAGCAGTACTTC.

The gene calls are TRBV6-5 and TRBJ1-2; unclear D gene. The CDR3 is 14 amino acids. Trimming took off 0 bases at V and 5 bases at J, with 10 bases between the two ends. Per the germline V gene, CDR1 is MNHEY and CDR2 is SVGAGI. For the CDR3, the DNA is TGTGCCAGCAGTTACTCAACAATGCAGTATGGCTACACCTTC. Its translation: CASSYSTMQYGYTF.

This chain uses TRBV11-2 with TRBJ2-1, with 15 bases fitting TRBD2. V dropped 4 bases and J dropped 9; count of bases not matched to a gene: 10. This CDR3 has 17 amino acids. Germline CDR1 reads SGHAT; CDR2 reads FQNNGV. CDR3 amino acids: CASSSTGTSGGWLEQFF. DNA of the CDR3: TGTGCCAGCAGCTCCACCGGGACTAGCGGGGGGTGGCTTGAGCAGTTCTTC.

J is TRBJ1-1 and V is TRBV19, with D maybe TRBD1 (6 bases). Germline CDR1 and CDR2: LNHDA and SQIVND (reference sequence). Trimming pared 11 bases from V and 5 bases from J, leaving 18 bases between. The CDR3 has 13 residues. In nucleotides, the CDR3 is TGTGCCGCCTGGGGAGGGGGGTTGACTGAAGCTTTCTTT. Translation gives CAAWGGGLTEAFF.

V gene TRBV29-1 combines with J gene TRBJ2-5; a possible D gene is TRBD1 (5 bases). Germline V CDR1 and CDR2: SQVTM, ANQGSEA. The V and J ends lost 4 bases and 5 bases respectively, with 14 bases between them. The CDR3 has 13 amino acids. This chain's CDR3 is CSVVGIAGETQYF. DNA for the CDR3: TGCAGCGTTGTTGGCATAGCAGGGGAGACCCAGTACTTC.

This chain joins TRBV18 and TRBJ1-1; D perhaps matches TRBD1 (5 bases). This CDR3 region has 12 residues. Trimming took 3 bases from V and 11 from J, leaving 13 bases between them. Germline V CDR1 and CDR2: KGHSH, LQKENI. Here the CDR3 reads CASSPSRGWAFF. CDR3 DNA: TGTGCCAGCTCACCGAGTAGGGGTTGGGCTTTCTTT.

This clone has only one observation. The rearrangement joins TRBV7-2 to TRBJ2-5, with D possibly being TRBD1 (5 bases). The V end was cut by 11 bases, the J end by 0 bases, with 16 bases between. The CDR3 runs to 14 residues. CDR1 and CDR2 from the germline V gene are SGHTA and FQGNSA. The CDR3 loop is CASKDKYYQETQYF. Written as DNA, the CDR3 is TGTGCCTCCAAGGACAAGTATTACCAAGAGACCCAGTACTTC.

The J gene is TRBJ1-4, the V gene TRBV6-5; TRBD1 matches at 9 bases. J gave up 7 bases and V 2 bases, and 8 bases lay outside the gene matches. Germline V gene lookup returns CDR1 MNHEY and CDR2 SVGAGI. This CDR3 comprises 16 residues. In nucleotides, the CDR3 is TGTGCCAGCAGTTACGCCTCGGACAGGGGAACTGAAAAACTGTTTTTT. Amino acids: CASSYASDRGTEKLFF.

V and J are TRBV6-5 and TRBJ2-7; 7 nucleotides align to TRBD1. The trim removed 5 bases at V and 0 bases at J, leaving 4 bases unmatched. In germline, CDR1 is MNHEY, CDR2 SVGAGI. The CDR3 covers 14 residues. The CDR3 region has the DNA TGTGCCAGCAGTAATCACAGGGGCTCCTACGAGCAGTACTTC. Translating gives CASSNHRGSYEQYF.

The chain links TRBV2 to TRBJ2-5; 7 bases match TRBD2. The J call may be faulty, since TRBJ2-7 better matches the DNA end. CDR1 is SNHLY, CDR2 FYNNEI, per germline. The CDR3 is made up of 14 amino acids. CDR3 DNA sequence: TGTGCCATGCTGGGGCAGGGAGGGTCCTACGAGCAGTACTTC. It yields the protein CAMLGQGGSYEQYF.